The present T cell receptor beta chain was sequenced within a study of cytomegalovirus exposure and HLA in healthy donors (dated by TCRdb to 2017 to 2019). Notes on the research overall: According to an earlier analysis of several hundred of the donors, about 190 million T cells yielded 95 million to 140 million unique TCR beta sequences and approximately 280 Gb of sequence data. HLA typing covered class I and class II loci at four-digit resolution. The number of typed donors differed by locus: about 620-640 for A, B, C, DRB1 and DQB1; approximately 530 for DQA1; 600 to 610 for DPA1; and around 470 for DPB1. The genetic ancestry cluster associated with self-reported Caucasian donors included approximately 85% of the 398 genotyped donors. An early release covering over 500 HLA-typed donors comprised about 320 gigabases of sequencing data and 85 million or so unique TCR sequences. Genome-wide SNP genotypes for about 65% of the 666 donors were used in a later genetic analysis, which treated that subset as a discovery cohort. Four to six DR-DQ haplotypes were handled as single units for association and clustering, since linkage in the cohort was strong. Donor age, sex, ethnicity and CMV serostatus were compiled alongside the repertoire data. The study used immunosequencing to profile the T cell repertoires of approximately 640 subjects and linked those repertoires to cytomegalovirus serostatus. In a later analysis, previously published TCR beta repertoires from 666 donors were re-analyzed and high-resolution HLA genotyping was added so that TCR occurrence patterns could be studied. On average, around 230,000 unique TCR beta nucleotide sequences were sequenced per donor among a few hundred genotyped donors of the cohort, with roughly 18% of those sequences being non-productive. The study was designed to test whether signatures of past pathogen exposure could be identified by cataloging public T cell receptors. Rather than using new phenotypic data, the later analysis identified candidate immune exposures from TCR beta sequences and from how often those sequences occurred across donors. In addition to the first cohort of approximately 650 subjects, a separate validation cohort of approximately 130 different subjects was used. To predict cytomegalovirus infection status, the study combined high-throughput TCR immunosequencing, statistical association of individual TCRs with disease status, and machine learning. All discovery cohort repertoires had been generated using a single sequencing platform. An earlier analysis of some 600 of the donors applied high-throughput TCR beta sequencing to assess whether each TCR beta V gene segment acted as functional or pseudogenic. On the study overall, not on this receptor specifically: The 87-base-pair reads could not distinguish some IMGT-functional V segments, including TRBV6-2 and TRBV6-3, so those segments were excluded. The cohort was sequenced for TCR beta chains only, and without alpha or paired-chain data the features that could be detected were limited. Correlated functional status among segregating V segments might be attributable to linkage disequilibrium, but an unknown experimental factor could not be ruled out. At a false discovery rate of 0.05, a later analysis linked 16,000 or so TCR beta sequences to specific HLA alleles. In a later analysis, most CMV-associated TCR beta chains were found to appear HLA-restricted, with HLA associations seemingly driven largely by CMV exposure. The classifier was reported to diagnose cytomegalovirus status with high specificity and sensitivity in both the original and validation cohorts. A cluster of highly shared sequence variants was judged likely to represent a technical artifact of the sequencing pipeline. The presence/absence analyses assumed that sequencing depth was roughly uniform across donors, and that assumption may not be true. Strong co-occurrence of HLA alleles, especially DR and DQ, made assigning TCR associations to individual alleles difficult. A few of the identified cytomegalovirus-associated TCR beta chains were confirmed in vitro to be specific for cytomegalovirus antigens. Most TCR sequences were observed very rarely across donors, whereas some public TCRs were present in many individuals. The authors suggested that the approach could potentially be generalized to other disease states and immunological phenotypes. Because counts were too low, some 17 rarely observed V segments, including chromosome 9 orphons, were left out of the earlier analysis of some 600 of the donors. Compared with the roughly 670-donor mean, donors in an Asian-associated ancestry cluster had fewer N-insertions in productive TCRs, according to a later genetic analysis. A further reported finding was that TCR beta sequences accurately predicted the HLA-A and HLA-B alleles for most subjects in the first cohort. In the study, some 180 TCR beta chains were listed as associated with cytomegalovirus. CMV serostatus was the only immune exposure information available for the cohort. According to a later analysis, TCR association rates differed among HLA loci, with DRB1 alleles showing the most associated TCRs and HLA-C alleles showing the fewest. Because HLA typing was unavailable for some donors at each locus, only the typed subset was used in association tests. In an earlier analysis of 587 of the donors, most TCR beta V segments appeared in productive rearrangements about 87% or about 30% of the time, broadly matching IMGT annotations. In a later analysis, several top co-occurrence clusters were reported to appear linked to parvovirus B19, influenza, CMV and Epstein-Barr virus. A later analysis found that HLA-associated TCR beta chains were more clonally expanded and had lower generation probabilities than equally common non-associated chains. V-gene and J-gene trimming of TCR beta chains was associated with a missense DCLRE1C variant in a later genetic analysis, and the association was replicated in an independent cohort.

Of note for this clone: Its recognized antigen is unknown.

In total, just over 650 healthy bone marrow donors made up the cohort. Cohort members were all nominally healthy when sampled, although unrecorded immune exposures were likely present. The donor tested CMV seropositive and was one of the 289 seropositive cohort members. A peripheral blood sample was provided by each donor, and peripheral blood mononuclear cells were used for TCR beta sequencing. Genomic DNA was extracted from the blood cell samples with the Qiagen DNeasy Blood Extraction Kit. Library creation used the immunoSEQ multiplex PCR assay. For the multiplex PCR, a mixture combining 60 forward primers for TCR Vbeta segments and 13 reverse primers for TCR Jbeta segments was used. A multiplex PCR assay on genomic DNA amplified the CDR3 region of rearranged TCR beta genes. On the Illumina HiSeq System, the amplified TCR beta libraries were sequenced as 87-base-pair reads. The paper's data handling went like this. A later analysis tallied 75 million to 85 million unique TCR beta chains across the roughly 610 repertoires, and 10 million to 11 million of those chains were shared by two or more donors. A nearest-neighbor algorithm error-corrected the raw reads and collapsed the reads into unique sequences, merging closely related sequences to remove PCR and sequencing errors. Alignment of CDR3 sequences to IMGT reference sequences was used to assign V, D and J gene segments. For a sequence to be retained, a match of at least six nucleotides was required to both a V gene segment and a J gene segment. Rearrangements were called productive when the CDR3 lacked stop codons and stayed in frame with V and J; all others were non-productive. Following IMGT convention, CDR3 was defined as the stretch from the second conserved V-encoded cysteine up to the conserved J-encoded phenylalanine. Sequences without an unambiguous match to a single V gene segment were excluded from the earlier analysis of about 600 of the donors. In an earlier analysis of 587 of the donors, V segments were called functional above 56.7% productive rearrangements and were called segregating when the between-donor standard deviation exceeded 5%. A statistical classification framework was built to diagnose cytomegalovirus status from the catalog of TCR beta chain sequences. In a later analysis, TCR nucleotide sequences were compared against IMGT/GENE-DB human TR gene sequences so that V and J genes could be assigned. In a later analysis, CDR3 sequences and most-parsimonious VDJ recombination scenarios were assigned using the TCRdist pipeline. In a later analysis, each TCR beta chain was defined by its CDR3 amino acid sequence together with its V-gene family, and reads lacking a unique V-gene family were excluded. To address suspected cross-contamination and a sequencing artifact, a later analysis removed 592 highly shared, low-generation-probability nucleotide sequences. For each public chain, a later analysis derived a clonal expansion index from normalized ranks of inferred template counts within each repertoire. In a later analysis, generation probabilities were computed using a VDJ recombination model fitted to out-of-frame rearrangements, and the results were checked against IGoR. In a later analysis, hypergeometric tests were used to score TCR-TCR, TCR-HLA and TCR-CMV co-occurrence, with a repertoire-size bias correction applied to TCR pairs. In a later analysis, false discovery rates were estimated by permuting HLA or CMV assignments 20 times. In a later analysis, co-occurring TCRs were grouped using DBSCAN, with TCRdist sequence similarity added in when clustering inside HLA-allele-positive subsets. Repertoires with fewer than 30,000 or more than 120,000 public chains were left out of co-occurrence clustering, as were roughly five repertoires with anomalous nucleotide sharing. The immuneACCESS repertoire file appears here via TCRdb, limited to in-frame rearrangements. These files lack a portion of the clones; in checked studies, under half of the deficit traces to unresolved V genes, and the cause of the others is not known. That table supplies the V and J calls and clone size; D and trimming were determined from the DNA. The table for this sample shows 55,000 or so clones. The ten biggest clones cover 12% of the sample.

V has 2 bases trimmed and J has 1 base trimmed; junction bases matching no gene number 11. CDR1 GTSNPN and CDR2 SVGIG were looked up in the germline V gene (reference sequence). Inclusive of the bounding cysteine and phenylalanine, the CDR3 is 19 residues long. Just CDR3 DNA is preserved here, 57 bases in frame from base 1. The chain uses TRBV30 and TRBJ2-6, with 10 central nucleotides matching TRBD2. The origin of this receptor is a woman in her 30s in good health and CMV-seropositive. Specimen: PBMCs. The CDR3 loop reads CAWSSYVSGGGSGANVLTF. The DNA reads as follows: TGTGCCTGGAGTTCTTACGTGAGCGGGGGGGGTTCTGGGGCCAACGTCCTGACTTTC.